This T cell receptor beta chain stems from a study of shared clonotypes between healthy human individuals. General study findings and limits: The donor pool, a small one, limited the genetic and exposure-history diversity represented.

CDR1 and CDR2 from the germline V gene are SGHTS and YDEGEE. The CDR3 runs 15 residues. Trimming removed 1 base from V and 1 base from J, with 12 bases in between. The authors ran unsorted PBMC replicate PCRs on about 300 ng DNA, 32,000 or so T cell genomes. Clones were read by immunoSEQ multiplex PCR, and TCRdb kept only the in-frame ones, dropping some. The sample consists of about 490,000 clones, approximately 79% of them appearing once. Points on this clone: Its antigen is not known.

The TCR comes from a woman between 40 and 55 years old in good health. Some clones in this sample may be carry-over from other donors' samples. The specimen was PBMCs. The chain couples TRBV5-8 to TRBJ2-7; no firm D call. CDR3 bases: TGTGCCAGCAGCTTGAGCCAGGCGTGGTCCTACGAGCAGTACTTC. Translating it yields CASSLSQAWSYEQYF.